Detailed here is one TCR beta chain. What it binds is unknown. This entry comes from a study of cytomegalovirus exposure and HLA in healthy donors. Study as a whole: An earlier analysis found some 100 million unique TCR beta sequences from 150 million to 200 million T cells. General study findings and limits: Most subjects' HLA-A and HLA-B alleles were reportedly predicted from TCR beta sequences. In a later analysis, at a false discovery rate of 0.05, approximately 16,000 TCR beta sequences matched HLA alleles. Presence/absence comparisons presumed near-even sequencing depth among donors.

The PCR used 60 Vbeta and 13 Jbeta primers. Libraries were prepared by immunoSEQ multiplex PCR; TCRdb keeps only in-frame clonotypes and omits some of them. Recorded for this sample: about 64,000 clones. Germline lookup yields CDR1 SEHNR and CDR2 FQNEAQ (reference sequence). This CDR3 spans 14 amino acids. Trimming took off 6 bases at V and 3 bases at J, with 15 bases between the two ends. This rearrangement joins TRBV7-9 to TRBJ2-7; tentative D call: TRBD2 (6 bases). This receptor was identified in a woman under 30 in good health and CMV-seronegative. Specimen: PBMCs. In DNA form, the CDR3 reads TGTGCCAGCAGTCCGGGACTTATAATCTACGAGCAGTACTTC. It yields the protein CASSPGLIIYEQYF.